Sequencing of this T cell receptor beta chain was carried out in a study of molecular identifiers for immune sequencing clone quantification (dated by TCRdb to 2017 to 2018). Describing the broader study: For a replicate experiment, RNA from approximately 20,000 or 100,000 naive CD8 T cells was divided into five aliquots, of which four were sequenced. CD8 T cells were used in a methods study to benchmark molecular-identifier clustering-based TCR repertoire sequencing (MIDCIRS) and TCR RNA copy counting.

Library generation was performed with PCR. Sequenced using an Illumina HiSeq 4000. Preparation of bulk TCR libraries followed a previously described approach, with the TCR primers listed in Table S5. Purification of total RNA was performed with the Qiagen AllPrep DNA/RNA kit. Before any analysis, reads coming from multiple sequencing runs of the same library were combined into one pool. As for how the authors treated the data: Only reads with exact TCR constant sequence were kept, trimmed to 150 nt, and grouped by their 12-nt molecular barcodes. Reads in each barcode group were sub-clustered using a 15% Levenshtein threshold, and a quality-weighted consensus sequence was built for each RNA molecule. Non-functional sequences were discarded, and so were lower-count sequences lying one edit away from another sequence. On the basis of fitting two negative binomial distributions, barcode sub-clusters with fewer than 20% of the maximum read count were discarded. The public reads were run again by TCRdb, first through fastp at Q25 and then through MiXCR, and only productive beta chains were kept. Every entry covers one CDR3 protein and lists the most common genes and DNA from its rows. Here the V and J calls rest on TCRdb's processing, not on the authors' analysis. The sample table lists about 640,000 distinct CDR3 sequences, 20% of them with a count of one. The ten largest clones represent about 0.9% of the sample.

This clonotype was recorded at least ten times. The antigen this receptor binds is unknown. No qualities accompany the bases; no much larger clone lies one base away. Libraries of naive CD8 T cells were built from anywhere between about 19,000 and 1,000,000 sorted cells, with 10%, 30% or 50% of the purified RNA used. On a BD FACSAria II, naive CD8 T cells were FACS-sorted as CD8+CD4-CCR7+CD45RA+ and collected into RLT Plus buffer. To test detection sensitivity, Jurkat RNA equivalent to ten TCR copies was spiked into samples of roughly 18,000-1,000,000 naive CD8 T cells. Enrichment of CD8 T cells was done with RosetteSep CD8+ T Cell Enrichment Cocktail plus Ficoll-Paque, and ACK red cell lysis came afterward. Results and caveats for the whole study, not just this receptor: When barcode sub-clustering was omitted, TCR diversity was inflated by chimeric consensus sequences, with chimeras reaching as high as 47%. The naive libraries included spiked-in Jurkat TCR RNA (around 10 copies' worth), and this RNA is not part of the donor repertoire. Spiked-in Jurkat TCR RNA equivalent to a single cell was reported to be detectable even among approximately 1 million naive CD8 T cells. Around 2.9 recovered TCR RNA copies per cell were obtained by modeling, versus around 10 by digital PCR, implying a capture efficiency of 30% to 35%. Clones above 20 RNA copies held over 97% of molecules in CMV-specific effector cells but under 1% in naive cells. The sizes of highly expanded clones could end up underestimated when identical TCR molecules share a barcode.

Taken from cysteine to phenylalanine, the CDR3 has 13 residues. The kept DNA is CDR3 alone, 39 bases in frame from the first base. CDR1 and CDR2 are read off the germline V gene (reference sequence) as DFQATT and SNEGSKA. V sheds 1 base and J sheds 3 bases, leaving 10 bases between their ends. The TCR was taken from a human donor in good health. Some libraries in this study had Jurkat cell RNA spiked in. Material for sequencing was naive CD8+ T cells from blood, with Jurkat cell RNA spiked in. The sample's cell subset or site, from its label and the paper: FACS-sorted CD8+CD4-CCR7+CD45RA+ naive T cells. This chain joins TRBV20-1 to TRBJ2-7; 5 matching bases give a weak D call of TRBD2. For the CDR3, the sequence is CSARAGRGYEQYF. In nucleotide form, the sequence is TGCAGTGCTAGAGCGGGTCGGGGCTACGAGCAGTACTTC.